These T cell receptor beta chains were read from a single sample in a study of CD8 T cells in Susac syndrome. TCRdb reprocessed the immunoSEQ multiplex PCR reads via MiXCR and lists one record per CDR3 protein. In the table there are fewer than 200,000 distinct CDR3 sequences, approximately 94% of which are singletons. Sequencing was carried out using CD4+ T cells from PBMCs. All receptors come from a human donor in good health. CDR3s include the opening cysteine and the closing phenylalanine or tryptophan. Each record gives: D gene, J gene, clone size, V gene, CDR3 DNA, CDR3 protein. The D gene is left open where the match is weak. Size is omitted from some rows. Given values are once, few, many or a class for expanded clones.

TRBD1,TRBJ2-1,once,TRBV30,TGTGCCTGGACTCCGGGACAGGGGTTTCGTGAGCAGTTCTTC,CAWTPGQGFREQFF
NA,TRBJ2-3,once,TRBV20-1,TGCAGTGCTAGGCGGCAGGGACCCACAGATACGCAGTATTTT,CSARRQGPTDTQYF
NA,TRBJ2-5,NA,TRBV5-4,TGTGCCAGCAGCTTTAAGGGAGAAGAGACCCAGTACTTC,CASSFKGEETQYF
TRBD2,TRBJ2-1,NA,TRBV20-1,TGCAGTGCTAGCTCCAACCTAGCGGGAGGGTACAATGAGCAGTTCTTC,CSASSNLAGGYNEQFF
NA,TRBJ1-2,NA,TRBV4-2,TGTGCCAGCAGCCATACAAGCGAGGGGCATGGCTACACCTTC,CASSHTSEGHGYTF
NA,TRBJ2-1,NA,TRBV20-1,TGCAGTGCTAGTGGTAGGAATGAGCAGTTCTTC,CSASGRNEQFF
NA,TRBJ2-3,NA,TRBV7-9,TGTGCCAGCAGCTTCGGTACAAGTACGCAGTATTTT,CASSFGTSTQYF
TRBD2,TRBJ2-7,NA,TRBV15,TGTGCCACCAGCAGAGAACTAGCGGGAGGGAGCTCCTACGAGCAGTACTTC,CATSRELAGGSSYEQYF
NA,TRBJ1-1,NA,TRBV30,TGTGCCTGGAGTGTTGGAGGGACTGAAGCTTTCTTT,CAWSVGGTEAFF
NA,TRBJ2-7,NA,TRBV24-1,TGTGCCACCAGGGGGACCCGGCAGGGCATCCTCTACGAGCAGTACTTC,CATRGTRQGILYEQYF
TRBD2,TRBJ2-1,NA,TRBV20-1,TGCAGTGCTAGAGATCGTCGCGGGAGGTTCAATGAGCAGTTCTTC,CSARDRRGRFNEQFF
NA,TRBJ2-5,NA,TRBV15,TGTGCCACCAGCAGGGGCCGATTGAGTGGGCAGACCCAGTACTTC,CATSRGRLSGQTQYF
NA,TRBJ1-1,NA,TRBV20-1,TGCAGTGCTAGGGCGCACACTGAAGCTTTCTTT,CSARAHTEAFF
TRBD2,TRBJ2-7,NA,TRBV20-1,TGCAGTGCTGCAACTAGCGGGGCCTACGAGCAGTACTTC,CSAATSGAYEQYF
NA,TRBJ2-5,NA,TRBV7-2,TGTGCCAGCAGCTTAGGGGGGGCGATAGGGCAAGAGACCCAGTACTTC,CASSLGGAIGQETQYF
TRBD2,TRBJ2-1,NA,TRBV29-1,TGCAGCGTTGTAAAGGGGACTAGCGGCAATGAGCAGTTCTTC,CSVVKGTSGNEQFF
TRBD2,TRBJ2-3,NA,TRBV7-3,TGTGCCAGCAGCGCTGGGACTAGCGGGAGAACTACGCAGTATTTT,CASSAGTSGRTTQYF
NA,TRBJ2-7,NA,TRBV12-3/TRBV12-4,TGTGCCAGCAGTCGTCCGGGGACCTACGAGCAGTACTTC,CASSRPGTYEQYF
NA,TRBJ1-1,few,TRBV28,TGTGCCAGCAGTCCAGGGTCCACTGAAGCTTTCTTT,CASSPGSTEAFF
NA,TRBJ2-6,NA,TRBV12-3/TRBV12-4,TGTGCCAGCAGTGAACGCGCTGGGGCCAACGTCCTGACTTTC,CASSERAGANVLTF
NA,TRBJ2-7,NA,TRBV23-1,TGCGCCCACAGCAGCACCCCAAGCGGGACAGGTCGGACTTACGAGCAGTACTTC,CAHSSTPSGTGRTYEQYF
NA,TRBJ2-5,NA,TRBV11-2,TGTGCCACCTCCTCAGGGACTCAAGAGACCCAGTACTTC,CATSSGTQETQYF
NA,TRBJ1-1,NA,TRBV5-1,TGCGCCAGCAGCTTGGGGGTCAGGTGGGATACTGAAGCTTTCTTT,CASSLGVRWDTEAFF
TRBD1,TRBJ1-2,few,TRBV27,TGTGCCAGCAGTAGTGGACAGGGATACTATGGCTACACCTTC,CASSSGQGYYGYTF
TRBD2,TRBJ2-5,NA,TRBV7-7,TGTGCTAGCAGCGAACAAGCGGGAGGGCCTGAGACCCAGTACTTC,CASSEQAGGPETQYF
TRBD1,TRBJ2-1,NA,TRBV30,TGTGCCTGGAGTGCTGGGACAGGGGGGACTGAGCAGTTCTTC,CAWSAGTGGTEQFF
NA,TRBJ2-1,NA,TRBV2,TGTGCCAGCAGATCCGGGACCGTAGGGTACAATGAGCAGTTCTTC,CASRSGTVGYNEQFF
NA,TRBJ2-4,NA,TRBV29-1,TGCAGCGGTCAATCAGGGGAAGCCAAAAACATTCAGTACTTC,CSGQSGEAKNIQYF
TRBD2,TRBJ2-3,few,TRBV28,TGTGCCAGCAGTTTAGCGGGAGTAGGAACAGATACGCAGTATTTT,CASSLAGVGTDTQYF
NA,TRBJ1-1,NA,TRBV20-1,TGCAGTGCTAGAGGTCCCGGGGGGTTTGCCGGAGCTTTCTTT,CSARGPGGFAGAFF
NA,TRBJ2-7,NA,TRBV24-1,TGTGCCACCAGTGATTTGAACAATCACGAGCAGTACTTC,CATSDLNNHEQYF
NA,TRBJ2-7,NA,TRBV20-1,TGCAGTGCTACGTCAAACTACGAGCAGTACTTC,CSATSNYEQYF
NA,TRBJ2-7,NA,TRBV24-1,TGTGCCACCAGTGATTTTAGGAACGAGCAGTACTTC,CATSDFRNEQYF
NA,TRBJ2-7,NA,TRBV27,TGTGCCAGCACACCTCATGGGACACACTCCTACGAGCAGTACTTC,CASTPHGTHSYEQYF
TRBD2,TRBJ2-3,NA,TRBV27,TGTGCCAGCAGACGTTCAGGTAGCGGGAGAGATACGCAGTATTTT,CASRRSGSGRDTQYF
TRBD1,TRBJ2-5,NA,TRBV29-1,TGCAGCGCCAGGACAGGGACAGGGAAAGAGACCCAGTACTTC,CSARTGTGKETQYF
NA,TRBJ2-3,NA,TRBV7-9,TGTGCCAGCAGCCAAGACCCTTCACCAGCCACAGATACGCAGTATTTT,CASSQDPSPATDTQYF
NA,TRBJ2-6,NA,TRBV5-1,TGCGCCAGCAGCTTGGACAGGGCTGGGGCCAACGTCCTGACTTTC,CASSLDRAGANVLTF
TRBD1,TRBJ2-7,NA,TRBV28,TGTGCCAGCAGTTTAATGGGACAGCAAAAGTACGAGCAGTACTTC,CASSLMGQQKYEQYF
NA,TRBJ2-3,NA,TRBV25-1,TGTGCCAGCAGTGATTTCTATAGCACAGATACGCAGTATTTT,CASSDFYSTDTQYF
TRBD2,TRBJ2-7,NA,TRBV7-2,TGTGCCAGCAGCCAAGATGGAGCGGGAGACAGGGAGCAGTACTTC,CASSQDGAGDREQYF
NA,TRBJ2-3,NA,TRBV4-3,TGCGCCAGCAGCGCATTAGCGGCGACAGATACGCAGTATTTT,CASSALAATDTQYF
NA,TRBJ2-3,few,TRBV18,TGTGCCAGCTCGGCCCCTAGCACAGATACGCAGTATTTT,CASSAPSTDTQYF
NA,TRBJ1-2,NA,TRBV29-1,TGCAGCGTTTGGGGGGGCATCTATGGCTACACCTTC,CSVWGGIYGYTF
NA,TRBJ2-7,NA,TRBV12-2,TGTGCAAGTCGCTTAAGTTTAGGAATCGCTATCTACGAGCAGTACTTC,CASRLSLGIAIYEQYF
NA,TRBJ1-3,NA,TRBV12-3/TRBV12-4,TGTGCCAGCAGTTATCGGGGCTCTGGAAACACCATATATTTT,CASSYRGSGNTIYF
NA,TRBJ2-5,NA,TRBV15,TGTGCCACCAGCAGAGGTGTGCGGGAGACCCAGTACTTC,CATSRGVRETQYF
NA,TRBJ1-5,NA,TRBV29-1,TGCAGCGGTGCCCGGAGAAGGGATCAGCCCCAGCATTTT,CSGARRRDQPQHF
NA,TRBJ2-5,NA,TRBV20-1,TGCAGTGCTTCCGGTCGCCAAGAGACCCAGTACTTC,CSASGRQETQYF
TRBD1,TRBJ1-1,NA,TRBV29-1,TGCAGCGTTGAAGGATCCGCACAGGGGAGCACTGAAGCTTTCTTT,CSVEGSAQGSTEAFF
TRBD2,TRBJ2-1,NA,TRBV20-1,TGCAGTGCTCACTCCCCTACGGGAGGGCGTCTGAATGAGCAGTTCTTC,CSAHSPTGGRLNEQFF
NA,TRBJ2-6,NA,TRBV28,TGTGCCAGCAGTTTCTGGGGCTCTGGGGCCAACGTCCTGACTTTC,CASSFWGSGANVLTF